The clone carrying this TCR beta chain appeared a few times. The antigen is unknown. The CDR3 spans 14 residues. Germline assignment: CDR1 MNHNS and CDR2 SASEGT. V was pared by 9 bases and J by 2 bases, with 13 bases between. This sample is part of a study of T cell repertoires in cytomegalovirus infection. Whole-study results and caveats: The response measured ex vivo was dominated by TCR beta clonotypes (HLA-C-restricted and CMV-specific). Totalled public TCR beta family frequency picked out people who carried CMV plus the relevant HLA.

TCRdb recomputed calls from the reads with MiXCR, one row per CDR3 protein. In the table there are roughly 250,000 distinct CDR3 sequences, roughly 23% of which are singletons. V and J are TRBV6-1 and TRBJ2-2, with D possibly matching TRBD1 (6 bases). The sequence derives from a human donor in good health (CMV status not recorded). Some clones in this sample may be carry-over from other donors' samples. Sequencing was carried out using CD8+ T cells from PBMCs. CDR3 in amino acids: CASYGTSNTGELFF. The CDR3 DNA follows: TGTGCCAGTTACGGGACATCAAACACCGGGGAGCTGTTTTTT.